This T cell receptor beta chain was observed in a study of human T cells and chemical hapten exposure (dated by TCRdb to the early 2020s). With regard to the full study: For sensitization, 2% DPC in acetone was applied to a 2 cm by 2 cm area of upper inner arm skin. Twenty-nine alopecia patients gave blood for TCR sequencing at one to four time points (pre-sensitization, 2, 6 and 24 weeks). In alopecia patients, the study followed how the peripheral blood TCR repertoire changed in vivo over primary and secondary sensitization to diphenylcyclopropenone (DPC), a hapten. Patients additionally received weekly therapeutic DPC doses to the scalp throughout the roughly 23-week study period. Libraries were pooled for sequencing, and per-sample TCR yields varied mainly because of small differences in library volumes within the pool. Blood was sampled from patients pre-sensitization (week 0) and at 2, 6 and about 24 weeks after DPC sensitization. Patch testing was done on the upper back using Finn chambers containing 0.01% DPC, and results were scored after 6 days according to International Contact Dermatitis Research Group standards. The mostly female patient cohort included alopecia areata with under or over 50% scalp involvement, alopecia totalis and alopecia universalis.

The time point label for this specimen denotes: patch test 1, 2 weeks after DPC sensitization. The sample's treatment or condition label is to be understood as: therapeutic diphenylcyclopropenone sensitization with weekly scalp DPC. At each patch-test visit, blood was drawn before the patch test was applied. Patients were eligible if aged 18 to 70, diagnosed with alopecia and judged suitable for DPC therapy, and pregnant patients were excluded. Total RNA was isolated from unfractionated whole blood collected in Tempus Blood RNA tubes. This clonotype was seen many times. The clone's antigen remains unknown. The sample holds no much larger clone one base away, and base qualities are not on file. The investigation overall reported the following: Repeated subsampling changed both the strength of the expansion versus patch-test correlation and the threshold at which that correlation became significant. DPC sensitization did not change the number of TCRs with a frequency above 1 in 1000, and there was no evidence of changes in global repertoire structure. Significantly more large CDR3 similarity clusters were formed by expanded TCRs than by pre-sensitization or healthy control sets, consistent with antigen-driven responses. Patch test score was positively correlated with the number of PT1 expanded TCRs, with significance at thresholds 8, 16 and 32 but not at 4. Because all patients had alopecia, a presumed autoimmune disease, the immune response of the patients might differ from that of healthy individuals.

From the cysteine up to the phenylalanine, the CDR3 has a length of 14 residues. The DNA shown is the 42-base CDR3, in frame from base 1. Based on the germline V gene (reference sequence), the CDR1 and CDR2 sequences are SGHNT and YYREEE. V and J are trimmed by 4 bases and 3 bases, and the gene matches miss 6 bases of the junction. The library was prepared using RACE. Instrument used: NextSeq 500. During library preparation, unique molecular identifiers were attached to individual cDNA molecules so that TCRs could be counted in a quantitative, reproducible way. For every blood RNA sample, sequencing covered both the TCR alpha and TCR beta chains. For the original study's pipeline: The median number of TCRs per sample was 85,000 to 100,000, ranging from roughly 20,000 to 700,000. V, J and CDR3 annotation of the TCR reads was performed with the Decombinator software suite. Every sample was subsampled to the same number of TCRs (28,000) for the PS versus PT1 abundance plots. TCRs were defined as expanded if absent before sensitization and observed at least eight times at the 2-week time point. TCRdb reanalyzed the raw reads on its own, using fastp at Q25 for trimming and MiXCR for clone calling, and kept in-frame beta chains. Rows with a matching CDR3 protein are joined into one entry that keeps the most common DNA and genes. TCRdb's processing, not the authors', yielded these V and J calls. This sample is represented by some 400,000 distinct CDR3 sequences; about 4.4% of them were singletons. Under 3% of the sample lies in the top ten.

This specimen was whole blood, taken in connection with sensitization to the hapten diphenylcyclopropenone (DPC). The V and J segments used are TRBV5-4 and TRBJ2-7, with 8 middle bases fitting TRBD2. The clonotype was recovered from a woman aged 45-59 years with alopecia areata. Some clones in this sample may be carry-over from other donors' samples. The nucleotide sequence is given as TGTGCCAGCAGCCCGGGGACTAGACTCTACGAGCAGTACTTC. It is translated as CASSPGTRLYEQYF.